The 7 T cell receptor beta chains presented below share a single source sample, sequenced in a study of identical twins' blood T cells. TCRdb recomputed calls from the 5' RACE reads with MiXCR, one row per CDR3 protein. The sample carries about 370,000 distinct CDR3 sequences, more than 25% recorded once. The specimen was PBMCs. Receptors originate from a woman between 18 and 49 years old in good health.

With respect to this clonotype: A much larger clone lies one base from this, so it may be a read error. The chain has TRBV14 and TRBJ1-4; D unresolved. Germline V CDR1 and CDR2: SGHDN, FVKESK. The CDR3 runs to 13 residues. V lost 2 bases to trimming and J lost 11 bases, with 12 bases between them. The CDR3 region is CASSQRARGKLFF. In DNA form, the CDR3 reads TGTGCCAGCAGCCAAAGAGCTAGAGGTAAACTGTTTTTT.

The chain is built from TRBV5-1 and TRBJ1-1, with D tentatively TRBD1 (6 bases). The CDR3 runs 17 residues. Trimming cost V 0 bases and J 4 bases, with 19 bases left between them. The germline V gene encodes CDR1 SGHRS and CDR2 YFSETQ. CDR3 amino acids: CASSLEFGQLSGTEAFF. For the CDR3, the DNA is TGCGCCAGCAGCTTGGAATTCGGACAGCTAAGCGGCACTGAAGCTTTCTTT.

This clonotype was seen only a few times. The chain couples TRBV2 to TRBJ2-5; TRBD1 might be the D (6 bases). Germline-derived CDR1 and CDR2 are SNHLY and FYNNEI. The length of the CDR3 is 14 residues. The V and J ends lost 4 bases and 3 bases respectively, with 12 bases between them. CDR3 amino acids: CASSANRVKETQYF. The CDR3 DNA is TGTGCCAGCAGTGCCAACAGGGTGAAAGAGACCCAGTACTTC.

This clonotype was found many times. The chain combines TRBV25-1 with TRBJ2-2; D unresolved. Germline V lookup: CDR1 MGHDK, CDR2 SYGVNS. CDR3 size: 14 residues. The V gene lost 7 bases and the J gene lost 1 base, with 10 bases spanning the gap. CDR3 sequence reads: CASIPLLNTGELFF. CDR3 sequence (DNA): TGTGCCAGCATTCCCCTCTTGAACACCGGGGAGCTGTTTTTT. The full variable domain, with the rest looked up from reference TRBV25-1 and TRBJ2-2, is EADIYQTPRYLVIGTGKKITLECSQTMGHDKMYWYQQDPGMELHLIHYSYGVNSTEKGDLSSESTVSRIRTEHFPLTLESARPSHTSQYLCASIPLLNTGELFFGEGSRLTVL.

The CDR3 DNA is TGTGCCAGCAGTCGGGGCGGACCCACAGATACGCAGTATTTT. This translates into CASSRGGPTDTQYF. The chain uses TRBV7-9 and TRBJ2-3, with D perhaps assigned TRBD1 or TRBD2 (5 bases each). The germline gives CDR1 SEHNR, CDR2 FQNEAQ (reference sequence). The length of the CDR3 is 14 residues. V lost 6 bases and J lost 2, with 12 bases in between.

A few counts support this clonotype. The junction does not match germline at one end; this may be a read error. The chain couples TRBV29-1 to TRBJ1-1; 8 nucleotides agree with TRBD1. Germline assignment: CDR1 SQVTM and CDR2 ANQGSEA. This CDR3 is 14 amino acids long. The CDR3: CSVEQGVGNAEAFF. CDR3 nucleotides: TGCAGCGTCGAACAGGGGGTGGGGAACGCTGAAGCTTTCTTT.

Comments on this clonotype: A much larger clone lies one base from this, so it may be a read error. The rearrangement joins TRBV10-3 to TRBJ1-2; D is unclear. CDR1 and CDR2 from the germline V gene are ENHRY and SYGVKD. V was cut by 8 bases and J by 4 bases, with 14 bases left in between. This CDR3 is 13 amino acids long. CDR3 sequence reads: CAIVSTVGYGYTF. DNA of the CDR3: TGTGCCATCGTTTCCACGGTCGGCTATGGCTACACCTTC.